This T cell receptor (beta chain) was identified during a study of shared clonotypes between healthy human individuals. Study as a whole: The people who gave samples were a couple of women and a few men aged 18 to 49. General observations from the study: Naive subsets, compared against memory subsets, generally had larger estimated richness values.

Running of the assay took place at deep level. Generated by immunoSEQ multiplex PCR, the TCRdb table keeps only in-frame clones and is missing some. This repertoire shows about 1.1 million clones, 70% to 80% found once; its top ten account for around 0.61%. V trimming: 1 base; J trimming: 12 bases; junction bases outside the gene matches: 9. CDR1 and CDR2 from the germline V gene are ENHRY and SYGVKD. The CDR3 totals 14 residues. About this clone: Its antigen remains unidentified.

The chain employs TRBV10-3 and TRBJ2-1, with 7 bases aligning to TRBD1. The specimen was memory CD4+ T cells from PBMCs. Subset indicated: CD45RA-negative fraction. The source is a young man in good health. Some clones in this sample may be carry-over from other donors' samples. Here the CDR3 reads CAISEYAGTVGQFF. The CDR3, as DNA: TGTGCCATCAGTGAGTACGCCGGGACAGTGGGGCAGTTCTTC.